This TCR beta chain was obtained from a study of cytomegalovirus exposure and HLA in healthy donors. Findings and limits, study-wide: Most TCR beta V segments were productive about 87% or about 30% of the time in an earlier analysis. Rare TCR sequences predominated, though certain public TCRs were found in many donors. A later examination showed that TCR association rates differed by HLA locus, with DRB1 most and HLA-C fewest.

About this clone itself: Its target is unknown.

Primers for the PCR totalled 60 Vbeta and 13 Jbeta. Sequencing used immunoSEQ multiplex PCR; TCRdb keeps in-frame clones, though not all of them. Among about 170,000 clones listed, 70% to 90% were seen once. In germline, CDR1 is SGHTA, CDR2 FQGNSA. Trimming shortened V by 5 bases and J by 3 bases, and 7 bases separated the two germline ends. The CDR3 contains 12 residues. The chain employs TRBV7-2 and TRBJ1-1; D gene unclear. The specimen was PBMCs. This sequence was found in a man aged 30 to 45 in good health and CMV-seropositive. The CDR3 sequence: CASSHIDTEAFF. CDR3 DNA sequence: TGTGCCAGCAGCCATATAGACACTGAAGCTTTCTTT.